The following is a T cell receptor (beta chain) sequence with its context. What it recognizes is unknown. The data were obtained in a study of CD8 T cells in ankylosing spondylitis. Study conclusions and caveats: A TCR beta motif of fewer than 10 highly homologous variants seemed to mark ankylosing spondylitis blood. As reported, disease-linked clones showed significant enrichment in matched ankylosing spondylitis synovial fluid.

MiXCR, applied by TCRdb to the 5' RACE reads, yields one record per CDR3 protein. The profile shows 330,000 or so distinct CDR3 sequences, around 7.6% of them singletons. The CDR3 spans 15 residues. Germline-derived CDR1 and CDR2 are SGHRS and YFSETQ. V lost 5 bases to trimming and J lost 7 bases; unmatched junction nucleotides: 12. Sequencing was carried out using blood, either unsorted or a sorted T cell fraction (not recorded which). The chain is built from TRBV5-1 and TRBJ1-2; TRBD1 aligns across 9 bases. This clonotype was obtained from a male donor with ankylosing spondylitis. The CDR3 DNA reads TGCGCCAGCAGACCACCGGGACAGGGACTCCTTGGCTACACCTTC. Translating it yields CASRPPGQGLLGYTF.